The 32 T cell receptor beta chains below come from one sample, sequenced in a study of T cells after yellow fever vaccination. Via MiXCR, TCRdb re-called the 5' RACE reads, giving one row per CDR3 protein. The top ten hold about 17% of the sample, which has 400,000 to 650,000 distinct CDR3 sequences, 20% to 25% seen once. The sequencing here drew on PBMCs, taken less than 25 days after the first yellow fever vaccination. These receptors originate from a man in his late teens or twenties who received the YFV17D yellow fever vaccine.

In its sample, this clonotype was seen a few times. This chain connects TRBV9 to TRBJ2-1; 9 nucleotides match TRBD2. The CDR3 is 15 amino acids. J lost 9 bases, V lost 0 bases, and 7 bases had no gene match. CDR1 SGDLS and CDR2 YYNGEE come from the germline V gene. CDR3 nucleotide sequence: TGTGCCAGCAGCGTAGGCGGCGGGGGGGGCTTTGAGCAGTTCTTC. Translation: CASSVGGGGGFEQFF. The whole variable domain, remainder taken from reference TRBV9 and TRBJ2-1, is DSGVTQTPKHLITATGQRVTLRCSPRSGDLSVYWYQQSLDQGLQFLIQYYNGEERAKGNILERFSAQQFPDLHSELNLSSLELGDSALYFCASSVGGGGGFEQFFGPGTRLTVL.

This clonotype was counted at least ten times. The chain combines TRBV7-9 with TRBJ1-5, with a tentative D call TRBD1 (6 bases). Trimming took 3 bases from V and 2 from J, leaving 8 bases between them. The CDR3 length is 14 residues. Germline CDR1 SEHNR, CDR2 FQNEAQ (reference sequence). CDR3 sequence reads: CASSLAGGNQPQHF. The DNA of the CDR3 is TGTGCCAGCAGCTTGGCAGGGGGCAATCAGCCCCAGCATTTT.

This clonotype was recorded at least ten times. The V and J genes are TRBV3-1 and TRBJ2-1; D gene unclear. V was shortened by 4 bases and J by 6 bases, with 10 bases between the two germline ends. The CDR3 length is 13 residues. CDR1 is LGHDT and CDR2 is YNNKEL in the germline V gene (reference sequence). The CDR3 DNA sequence: TGTGCCAGCAGCCGGACGTCCGCCAATGAGCAGTTCTTC. Amino acid sequence: CASSRTSANEQFF.

The chain combines TRBV2 with TRBJ1-6, with D uncertain. Germline V gene data show CDR1 as SNHLY and CDR2 as FYNNEI. Trimming took off 2 bases at V and 3 bases at J, with 11 bases between the two ends. The CDR3 length is 16 residues. The CDR3 is CASSEQRDFYNSPLHF. CDR3 DNA sequence: TGTGCCAGCAGTGAACAGAGGGATTTCTATAATTCACCCCTCCACTTT.

The chain uses TRBV7-2 and TRBJ1-5; TRBD1 is a possible D gene (5 bases). Germline lookup yields CDR1 SGHTA and CDR2 FQGNSA. The CDR3 covers 14 residues. V was pared by 8 bases and J by 1 base, with 12 bases between. The DNA of the CDR3 is TGTGCCAGCGGCGACTGGGGCAGCAATCAGCCCCAGCATTTT. Protein product: CASGDWGSNQPQHF.

This clonotype was detected only a few times. The chain links TRBV4-2 to TRBJ2-5; TRBD2 agrees at 9 bases. Per the germline V gene, CDR1 is LGHNA and CDR2 is YNFKEQ. This CDR3 is 15 amino acids long. J was trimmed by 0 bases and V by 5 bases; bases with no gene match: 4. The CDR3: CASSGQRGDQETQYF. CDR3 DNA sequence: TGTGCCAGCAGCGGCCAGCGGGGGGACCAAGAGACCCAGTACTTC.

The V and J genes are TRBV5-1 and TRBJ2-2; weak D call: TRBD2 (5 bases). Trimming took off 6 bases at V and 4 bases at J, with 13 bases between the two ends. This CDR3 contains 14 residues. Germline V gene sequence: CDR1 SGHRS, CDR2 YFSETQ. CDR3 loop: CASTRLAPTGELFF. DNA of the CDR3: TGCGCCAGCACCCGGCTAGCTCCCACCGGGGAGCTGTTTTTT.

The CDR3 DNA is TGCAGTGCTAGGGGGGGGCAAACGAACACTGAAGCTTTCTTT. Encoded protein: CSARGGQTNTEAFF. The gene calls are TRBV20-1 and TRBJ1-1, with D possibly TRBD1 on 6 matching bases. Germline CDR1 reads DFQATT; CDR2 reads SNEGSKA (reference sequence). The V and J ends lost 3 bases and 1 base respectively, with 12 bases between them. The CDR3 runs to 14 residues.

V is TRBV12-3 or TRBV12-4 and J is TRBJ2-5, with TRBD1 matching 8 bases. This CDR3 spans 14 amino acids. V lost 7 bases, J lost 5 bases, and 9 bases stayed unmatched. In DNA, the CDR3 is TGTGCCAGCACCCTCCCAGGGGGCCAGGAGACCCAGTACTTC. Translation: CASTLPGGQETQYF.

The V call is TRBV20-1, the J call TRBJ2-7; D call uncertain. V was cut by 6 bases and J by 4 bases, with 10 bases left in between. The germline gives CDR1 DFQATT, CDR2 SNEGSKA (reference sequence). The length of the CDR3 is 11 residues. The CDR3 DNA is TGCAGTGCCCTACAGCCTTACGAGCAGTACTTC. It encodes CSALQPYEQYF.

This chain joins TRBV28 and TRBJ1-2, with D tentatively TRBD1 (5 bases). The CDR3 extends over 16 amino acids. V was shortened by 6 bases and J by 0 bases, with 17 bases between the two germline ends. The germline V gene has CDR1 MDHEN and CDR2 SYDVKM. The CDR3 DNA follows: TGTGCCAGCAGCCTTTGGGAGGGGACTACTAACTATGGCTACACCTTC. It codes for CASSLWEGTTNYGYTF.

The rearrangement uses TRBV6-2 or TRBV6-3 and TRBJ1-1, with 7 positions matching TRBD1. J lost 3 bases, V lost 2 bases, and 9 bases had no gene match. The germline V gene has CDR1 MNHEY and CDR2 SVGEGT. The CDR3 is 16 amino acids. CDR3 coding DNA: TGTGCCAGCAGTTACACCCAGACAGGGAGGGACACTGAAGCTTTCTTT. This sequence encodes CASSYTQTGRDTEAFF.

This chain joins TRBV25-1 and TRBJ1-5, with D unresolved. The CDR3 is 14 amino acids. Trimming removed 4 bases at V and 1 base at J, with 8 bases between. Germline CDR1 MGHDK, CDR2 SYGVNS. CDR3 sequence (DNA): TGTGCCAGCAGTGGCGGCAGGAGCAATCAGCCCCAGCATTTT. Protein product: CASSGGRSNQPQHF.

The chain employs TRBV11-2 and TRBJ2-7, with TRBD2 as a possible D gene (6 bases). Trimming left V 6 bases short and J 3 bases short, with 9 bases between. CDR3 length equals 12 residues. Germline loops: CDR1 SGHAT, CDR2 FQNNGV. The CDR3 loop is CASRGGNYEQYV. The DNA of the CDR3 is TGTGCCAGCAGGGGAGGAAACTACGAGCAGTACGTC.

V gene TRBV9 combines with J gene TRBJ2-5, with D perhaps TRBD1 (7 bases). The CDR3 has 17 residues. V lost 3 bases and J 5 bases, leaving 23 bases between the germline ends. CDR1 is SGDLS, CDR2 YYNGEE, per germline. CDR3 DNA sequence: TGTGCCAGCAGCGCCTCCCTCCTGGAGGGGGCAGGCGAGACCCAGTACTTC. Translated, it gives CASSASLLEGAGETQYF.

This clonotype appeared a few times. V gene TRBV7-9 combines with J gene TRBJ2-5; a possible D gene is TRBD2 (5 bases). Per germline, CDR1 SEHNR and CDR2 FQNEAQ (reference sequence). There are 15 residues in the CDR3. V was trimmed by 1 base and J by 5 bases, leaving 14 bases between them. The CDR3 reads CASSLVPRLAETQYF. The CDR3 DNA sequence: TGTGCCAGCAGCTTAGTCCCGCGGTTAGCGGAGACCCAGTACTTC.

The rearrangement joins TRBV10-3 to TRBJ2-5, with 9 bases aligning to TRBD1. CDR3 length equals 13 residues. V gave up 10 bases and J gave up 2 bases; unmatched junction bases: 5. Germline loops: CDR1 ENHRY, CDR2 SYGVKD. CDR3 loop: CATMDRGQETQYF. The DNA for the CDR3 is TGTGCCACCATGGACAGGGGACAAGAGACCCAGTACTTC.

The J gene is TRBJ2-2, the V gene TRBV7-9, with TRBD1 identical over 7 bases. Germline assignment: CDR1 SEHNR and CDR2 FQNEAQ (reference sequence). V lost 3 bases and J lost 0; bases outside the gene matches: 7. The CDR3 sequence is 17 residues long. CDR3 in DNA: TGTGCCAGCAGCTTGTCCCCAGGGGGTTCGAACACCGGGGAGCTGTTTTTT. This translates into CASSLSPGGSNTGELFF. The full variable domain, in which reference TRBV7-9 and TRBJ2-2 provide the parts outside the CDR3, is DTGVSQNPRHKITKRGQNVTFRCDPISEHNRLYWYRQTLGQGPEFLTYFQNEAQLEKSRLLSDRFSAERPKGSFSTLEIQRTEQGDSAMYLCASSLSPGGSNTGELFFGEGSRLTVL.

A few counts support this clonotype. The chain is built from TRBV4-2 and TRBJ2-1, with TRBD2 matching 9 bases. Germline CDR1 reads LGHNA; CDR2 reads YNFKEQ. V shed 1 base, J shed 2 bases, and the junction held 0 bases outside the gene matches. The CDR3 covers 15 residues. CDR3 bases: TGTGCCAGCAGCCAAGGACTAGCGGCCTACAATGAGCAGTTCTTC. Protein: CASSQGLAAYNEQFF.

This clonotype has a handful of counts. The V gene is TRBV6-5, the J gene TRBJ2-2, with D unclear. The V end lost 0 bases, the J end lost 9 bases, and 11 bases lay between the germline ends. CDR3 size: 14 residues. CDR1 and CDR2 (germline): MNHEY, SVGAGI. The CDR3 coding sequence is TGTGCCAGCAGTTACTCGATGGCAGGCCGGGAGCTGTTTTTT. Encoded protein: CASSYSMAGRELFF.

A few counts support this clonotype. The chain joins TRBV20-1 to TRBJ2-5; D is uncertain. Trimming removed 5 bases from V and 2 bases from J, with 6 bases in between. The length of the CDR3 is 11 residues. Germline assignment: CDR1 DFQATT and CDR2 SNEGSKA (reference sequence). The CDR3 region has the DNA TGCAGTGCTCCGGAACAAGAGACCCAGTACTTC. It encodes CSAPEQETQYF.

The sample holds a few counts of this clonotype. The genes are TRBV4-3 and TRBJ2-1, with 14 bases identical to TRBD2. This CDR3 contains 16 residues. V shed 4 bases, J shed 9 bases, and the junction held 8 bases outside the gene matches. The germline gives CDR1 LGHNA, CDR2 YSLEER. CDR3 sequence: CASSLEGLAGGSEQFF. Written as DNA, the CDR3 is TGCGCCAGCAGCCTCGAAGGACTAGCGGGGGGTAGTGAGCAGTTCTTC.

This clonotype was detected once. The chain recombines TRBV3-1 with TRBJ1-6; unclear D gene. The CDR3 has 14 residues. The V end was cut by 2 bases, the J end by 3 bases, with 5 bases between. The V gene's germline CDR1 is LGHDT and CDR2 YNNKEL (reference sequence). CDR3 in DNA: TGTGCCAGCAGCCAAAGCGACTATAATTCACCCCTCCACTTT. Translation gives CASSQSDYNSPLHF.

This clonotype was detected only a few times. In DNA, the CDR3 is TGCGCCAGCAGCTTGGGACTAGCGGGGGCGAACACCGGGGAGCTGTTTTTT. Translated: CASSLGLAGANTGELFF. This sequence joins TRBV5-1 and TRBJ2-2; 12 positions match TRBD2. The length of the CDR3 is 17 residues. Per germline, CDR1 SGHRS and CDR2 YFSETQ. Unmatched junction bases numbered 0, after V lost 0 bases and J lost 0 bases.

In this sample, this clonotype turned up a few times. The chain combines TRBV6-2 or TRBV6-3 with TRBJ2-3, with a weak D call TRBD1 (6 bases). Germline CDR1 MNHEY, CDR2 SVGEGT. The CDR3 length is 15 residues. V lost 5 bases, J lost 5 bases, and 17 bases lay in between. CDR3 nucleotide sequence: TGTGCCAGCAGTACAGGACAGAGACCCAAAGATACGCAGTATTTT. It codes for CASSTGQRPKDTQYF.

The chain employs TRBV18 and TRBJ2-5; no reliable D call. Germline CDR1 and CDR2: KGHSH and LQKENI. This CDR3 has 14 amino acids. The germline V and J ends were trimmed by 6 bases and 3 bases, with 14 bases remaining between them. The CDR3 loop reads CASSPRTTKETQYF. The CDR3 bases are TGTGCCAGCTCCCCGAGGACGACCAAAGAGACCCAGTACTTC.

The V call is TRBV7-6, the J call TRBJ1-6; D unclear. CDR1 and CDR2 from the germline V gene are SGHVS and FNYEAQ. This CDR3 region has 13 residues. With 3 bases removed from V and 10 bases from J, the gap between germline ends came to 10 bases. For the CDR3, the DNA is TGTGCCAGCAGCTTTGATATAGAGTCACCCCTCCACTTT. Its translation: CASSFDIESPLHF.

This clonotype was seen only a few times. The chain is built from TRBV7-8 and TRBJ2-5; a possible D gene is TRBD2 (6 bases). The CDR3 runs to 15 residues. Per the germline V gene, CDR1 is SGHVS and CDR2 is FQNEAQ. The V and J ends lost 6 bases and 5 bases respectively, with 19 bases between them. As DNA, the CDR3 is TGTGCCAGCAGAGAAAGGGAGGAACGAGGCGAGACCCAGTACTTC. It specifies CASREREERGETQYF.

The chain links TRBV27 to TRBJ2-1; D is perhaps TRBD1 (6 bases). Trimming cost V 8 bases and J 4 bases, with 15 bases left between them. This CDR3 has 14 residues. Per germline, CDR1 MNHEY and CDR2 SMNVEV (reference sequence). CDR3 in amino acids: CASGRRTEYNEQFF. In nucleotides, the CDR3 is TGTGCCAGCGGGCGTCGGACAGAGTACAATGAGCAGTTCTTC.

This clonotype was seen a few times. The chain combines TRBV7-9 with TRBJ2-3; D perhaps matches TRBD1 (6 bases). Trimming left V 5 bases short and J 7 bases short, with 25 bases between. CDR3 size: 17 residues. Germline V gene data show CDR1 as SEHNR and CDR2 as FQNEAQ (reference sequence). The CDR3 bases are TGTGCCAGCAGCCCAGGGTTCCGTCTACAGGGTGTGAATACGCAGTATTTT. Amino acids: CASSPGFRLQGVNTQYF.

V is TRBV4-1 and J is TRBJ1-3; tentatively, D is TRBD1 (5 bases). Germline V gene sequence: CDR1 MGHRA, CDR2 YSYEKL. The CDR3 covers 17 residues. Trimming left V 0 bases short and J 4 bases short, with 16 bases between. CDR3 nucleotides: TGCGCCAGCAGCCAAGAGGGGCTGACGAGTTTGGGAAACACCATATATTTT. This translates into CASSQEGLTSLGNTIYF.

This clonotype was counted a few times. The rearrangement links TRBV5-1 to TRBJ2-2; 8 bases map to TRBD1. Germline loops: CDR1 SGHRS, CDR2 YFSETQ. V gave up 6 bases and J gave up 4 bases; unmatched junction bases: 14. The CDR3 spans 17 residues. Written as DNA, the CDR3 is TGCGCCAGCACCCCCTTCAACGGACAGGGAAGCACCGGGGAGCTGTTTTTT. Residues: CASTPFNGQGSTGELFF.